Listed below are T cell receptor beta chains from one sample, sequenced in a study of patients and donors after allogeneic stem cell transplantation. TCRdb ran MiXCR on the RT-PCR reads and lists one entry per CDR3 protein. In the table there are 400,000 to 450,000 distinct CDR3 sequences, around 15% of which are singletons. Sample: blood, either unsorted or a sorted T cell fraction (not recorded which). The receptors come from a human donor who was either an allogeneic HSCT recipient or a stem cell or donor lymphocyte infusion donor (not recorded which). It is not recorded whose cells these are; they may come from a transplant donor. Each CDR3 is given with its conserved first and last residue. A D gene is named only where the DNA matches it firmly. Clone size is given for some rows only: seen once, a few or many times, or a class if the clone is expanded.

j_gene: TRBJ2-4
len: 17
abundance: few
d_gene: -
v_gene: TRBV6-2/TRBV6-3
CDR3nt: TGTGCCAGCAACTCTATCTTGACAATACGGGCCAAAAACATTCAGTACTTC
CDR3aa: CASNSILTIRAKNIQYF

j_gene: TRBJ2-1
len: 16
abundance: -
d_gene: TRBD2
v_gene: TRBV5-6
CDR3nt: TGTGCCAGCAGCGTTAGGACTAGCGGGAGGTACTGGGAGCAGTTCTTC
CDR3aa: CASSVRTSGRYWEQFF

j_gene: TRBJ1-6
len: 16
abundance: -
d_gene: -
v_gene: TRBV9
CDR3nt: TGTGCCAGCAGCGTAGGGGATCTGACATATAATTCACCCCTCCACTTT
CDR3aa: CASSVGDLTYNSPLHF

j_gene: TRBJ2-7
len: 13
abundance: -
d_gene: -
v_gene: TRBV24-1
CDR3nt: TGTGCCACCAGCGGCGGCAGGAGTACTGAGCAGTACTTC
CDR3aa: CATSGGRSTEQYF

j_gene: TRBJ2-7
len: 15
abundance: -
d_gene: -
v_gene: TRBV18
CDR3nt: TGTGCCAGCTCACCAAGAGGGCCCACGTCCTACGAGCAGTACTTC
CDR3aa: CASSPRGPTSYEQYF

j_gene: TRBJ2-7
len: 15
abundance: -
d_gene: TRBD1
v_gene: TRBV20-1
CDR3nt: TGCAGTGCTAACGACCGGGACAGGGGTCCCTACGAGCAGTACTTC
CDR3aa: CSANDRDRGPYEQYF

j_gene: TRBJ2-3
len: 16
abundance: few
d_gene: -
v_gene: TRBV10-3
CDR3nt: TGTGCCATCAGTGAGTCCCGGGAGTTCTACACAGATACGCAGTATTTT
CDR3aa: CAISESREFYTDTQYF

j_gene: TRBJ2-1
len: 15
abundance: -
d_gene: TRBD2
v_gene: TRBV5-1
CDR3nt: TGCGCCAGCAGCTTGGCTAGCGGGAGGCGGAATGAGCAGTTCTTC
CDR3aa: CASSLASGRRNEQFF

j_gene: TRBJ2-7
len: 14
abundance: -
d_gene: -
v_gene: TRBV6-5
CDR3nt: TGTGCCAGCAGTTCCCAGGTGGTCGGCTACGAGCAGTACTTC
CDR3aa: CASSSQVVGYEQYF

j_gene: TRBJ2-7
len: 12
abundance: many
d_gene: -
v_gene: TRBV7-2
CDR3nt: TGTGCCAGCAGTTTAGTCCGATACGAGCAGTACTTC
CDR3aa: CASSLVRYEQYF

j_gene: TRBJ1-6
len: 16
abundance: many
d_gene: TRBD1
v_gene: TRBV20-1
CDR3nt: TGCAGTGCTAGAGATCCGGACAGGGAAAGGAATTCACCCCTCCACTTT
CDR3aa: CSARDPDRERNSPLHF

j_gene: TRBJ2-2
len: 16
abundance: few
d_gene: TRBD2
v_gene: TRBV7-9
CDR3nt: TGTGCCAGCAGGCCGGGACTAGCGGGAGGCACCGGGGAGCTGTTTTTT
CDR3aa: CASRPGLAGGTGELFF

j_gene: TRBJ1-3
len: 14
abundance: few
d_gene: -
v_gene: TRBV3-1
CDR3nt: TGTGCCAGCAGCCCACGAAGAACTGGAAACACCATATATTTT
CDR3aa: CASSPRRTGNTIYF

j_gene: TRBJ1-1
len: 16
abundance: many
d_gene: TRBD1
v_gene: TRBV7-9
CDR3nt: TGTGCCAGCAGCTTATTAACAGGGGGCGGGAACACTGAAGCTTTCTTT
CDR3aa: CASSLLTGGGNTEAFF

j_gene: TRBJ1-1
len: 13
abundance: -
d_gene: -
v_gene: TRBV27
CDR3nt: TGTGCCAGCAGTTGGGATCCGAACACTGAAGCTTTCTTT
CDR3aa: CASSWDPNTEAFF

j_gene: TRBJ2-1
len: 17
abundance: few
d_gene: TRBD2
v_gene: TRBV7-8
CDR3nt: TGTGCCAGCAGCTTTTCTCGGACTAGCGGGAGTGGAAATGAGCAGTTCTTC
CDR3aa: CASSFSRTSGSGNEQFF

j_gene: TRBJ1-1
len: 14
abundance: few
d_gene: -
v_gene: TRBV11-3
CDR3nt: TGTGCCAGCAGCCCCCCAATCGGGGACACTGAAGCTTTCTTT
CDR3aa: CASSPPIGDTEAFF

j_gene: TRBJ2-3
len: 14
abundance: few
d_gene: -
v_gene: TRBV5-1
CDR3nt: TGCGCCAGCAGCCTCGACGTGGGGCCAGATACGCAGTATTTT
CDR3aa: CASSLDVGPDTQYF

j_gene: TRBJ1-3
len: 16
abundance: -
d_gene: -
v_gene: TRBV10-3
CDR3nt: TGTGCCATCAGTGAAAGGGACACTGGGTCCGGAAACACCATATATTTT
CDR3aa: CAISERDTGSGNTIYF

j_gene: TRBJ2-1
len: 16
abundance: few
d_gene: -
v_gene: TRBV18
CDR3nt: TGTGCCAGCTCACCAATTTTGAGGAGCTCCTACAATGAGCAGTTCTTC
CDR3aa: CASSPILRSSYNEQFF

j_gene: TRBJ1-6
len: 16
abundance: many
d_gene: -
v_gene: TRBV4-1
CDR3nt: TGCGCCAGCAGCCGCAAGGCGGACAGCCTTAATTCACCCCTCCACTTT
CDR3aa: CASSRKADSLNSPLHF

j_gene: TRBJ2-3
len: 12
abundance: -
d_gene: -
v_gene: TRBV29-1
CDR3nt: TGCAGCGGTAGCAGGGCCACAGATACGCAGTATTTT
CDR3aa: CSGSRATDTQYF

j_gene: TRBJ2-3
len: 17
abundance: -
d_gene: TRBD2
v_gene: TRBV6-5
CDR3nt: TGTGCCAGCAGTTACTCGCCTAGCGGGATTCCTCCAGATACGCAGTATTTT
CDR3aa: CASSYSPSGIPPDTQYF

j_gene: TRBJ1-2
len: 12
abundance: -
d_gene: TRBD1
v_gene: TRBV20-1
CDR3nt: TGCAGTGCTAGCGGACAGGCCTATGGCTACACCTTC
CDR3aa: CSASGQAYGYTF

j_gene: TRBJ2-7
len: 14
abundance: few
d_gene: -
v_gene: TRBV12-3/TRBV12-4
CDR3nt: TGTGCCAGCAGCCAGGGACGCCACTCCCACGAGCAGTACTTC
CDR3aa: CASSQGRHSHEQYF

j_gene: TRBJ2-7
len: 14
abundance: -
d_gene: -
v_gene: TRBV7-9
CDR3nt: TGTGCCAGCAGCTCTTATCAGGAGATCTACGAGCAGTACTTC
CDR3aa: CASSSYQEIYEQYF

j_gene: TRBJ2-2
len: 17
abundance: -
d_gene: TRBD2
v_gene: TRBV7-9
CDR3nt: TGTGCCAGCAGCAACTCTAGCGGGGCGACGAACACCGGGGAGCTGTTTTTT
CDR3aa: CASSNSSGATNTGELFF

j_gene: TRBJ2-7
len: 13
abundance: many
d_gene: -
v_gene: TRBV7-6
CDR3nt: TGTGCCAGCAGCTTAAATGCTCCCTACGAGCAGTACTTC
CDR3aa: CASSLNAPYEQYF

j_gene: TRBJ2-5
len: 16
abundance: -
d_gene: TRBD2
v_gene: TRBV20-1
CDR3nt: TGCAGTGCTAGGCCTAGTGGCGGGAGAAAGCAAGAGACCCAGTACTTC
CDR3aa: CSARPSGGRKQETQYF

j_gene: TRBJ2-7
len: 15
abundance: -
d_gene: -
v_gene: TRBV19
CDR3nt: TGTGCCAGTAGTATCGTTCAAGGTGGACTATACGAGCAGTACTTC
CDR3aa: CASSIVQGGLYEQYF

j_gene: TRBJ2-7
len: 14
abundance: few
d_gene: TRBD1
v_gene: TRBV11-2
CDR3nt: TGTGCCAGCAGCGCCTGGGACAGGGAGGAGGAGCAGTACTTC
CDR3aa: CASSAWDREEEQYF

j_gene: TRBJ1-2
len: 15
abundance: -
d_gene: -
v_gene: TRBV10-3
CDR3nt: TGTGCCATCAGTCCAAGGGACGCGGGCTCCTATGGCTACACCTTC
CDR3aa: CAISPRDAGSYGYTF

j_gene: TRBJ1-6
len: 15
abundance: -
d_gene: -
v_gene: TRBV7-9
CDR3nt: TGTGCCAGCACCTCTGGACGGCTCCCAAATTCACCCCTCCACTTT
CDR3aa: CASTSGRLPNSPLHF

j_gene: TRBJ2-7
len: 12
abundance: -
d_gene: -
v_gene: TRBV7-9
CDR3nt: TGTGCCAGCAGCGAGACTAGTCTCGAGCAGTACTTC
CDR3aa: CASSETSLEQYF

j_gene: TRBJ2-3
len: 15
abundance: -
d_gene: -
v_gene: TRBV14
CDR3nt: TGTGCCAGCAGCCAAGAAATAGTTAGCACAGATACGCAGTATTTT
CDR3aa: CASSQEIVSTDTQYF

j_gene: TRBJ2-7
len: 12
abundance: -
d_gene: -
v_gene: TRBV11-1
CDR3nt: TGTGCCAGCTCGTTACGGGGAAACGAGCAGTACTTC
CDR3aa: CASSLRGNEQYF

j_gene: TRBJ1-5
len: 15
abundance: few
d_gene: TRBD1
v_gene: TRBV24-1
CDR3nt: TGTGCCACCAGTGATGGGACAGGGGGCAGGCAGCCCCAGCATTTT
CDR3aa: CATSDGTGGRQPQHF

j_gene: TRBJ1-5
len: 14
abundance: many
d_gene: TRBD1
v_gene: TRBV12-3/TRBV12-4
CDR3nt: TGTGCCAGCAGTTTTCAGGGGGCCCATCAGCCCCAGCATTTT
CDR3aa: CASSFQGAHQPQHF

j_gene: TRBJ1-1
len: 15
abundance: -
d_gene: TRBD1
v_gene: TRBV3-1
CDR3nt: TGTGCCAGCAGCATGACGGGACAGGGGAACACTGAAGCTTTCTTT
CDR3aa: CASSMTGQGNTEAFF

j_gene: TRBJ1-6
len: 18
abundance: many
d_gene: -
v_gene: TRBV12-3/TRBV12-4
CDR3nt: TGTGCCAGCAGTTTAGAGTTTCCGACCAGCTCCTATAATTCACCCCTCCACTTT
CDR3aa: CASSLEFPTSSYNSPLHF

j_gene: TRBJ2-1
len: 20
abundance: -
d_gene: TRBD2
v_gene: TRBV19
CDR3nt: TGTGCCAGTAGTTTCCTGGGACTAGCGGAGGACATCGGGTCCTACAATGAGCAGTTCTTC
CDR3aa: CASSFLGLAEDIGSYNEQFF

j_gene: TRBJ2-1
len: 17
abundance: few
d_gene: TRBD1
v_gene: TRBV5-1
CDR3nt: TGCGCCAGCAGCTTAACGGGCGGACAGGGTGGCTCCAATGAGCAGTTCTTC
CDR3aa: CASSLTGGQGGSNEQFF

j_gene: TRBJ2-7
len: 13
abundance: few
d_gene: -
v_gene: TRBV29-1
CDR3nt: TGCAGCGTCTCGAGACCGCCGTCCTACGAGCAGTACTTC
CDR3aa: CSVSRPPSYEQYF

j_gene: TRBJ1-2
len: 13
abundance: few
d_gene: -
v_gene: TRBV29-1
CDR3nt: TGCAGCGTTGAAACAGGCGGTATCTATGGCTACACCTTC
CDR3aa: CSVETGGIYGYTF

j_gene: TRBJ2-5
len: 16
abundance: -
d_gene: TRBD2
v_gene: TRBV5-5
CDR3nt: TGTGCCAGCAGCTTAGGACTAGCGGGGCTCGGAGAGACCCAGTACTTC
CDR3aa: CASSLGLAGLGETQYF

j_gene: TRBJ2-2
len: 17
abundance: -
d_gene: TRBD1
v_gene: TRBV25-1
CDR3nt: TGTGCCAGCAGTGAATATAAGACAGGGGGCTTCGGCGGGGAGCTGTTTTTT
CDR3aa: CASSEYKTGGFGGELFF

j_gene: TRBJ2-5
len: 14
abundance: -
d_gene: -
v_gene: TRBV20-1
CDR3nt: TGCAGTGCGACCTACCGGGACCGGTGGGAGACCCAGTACTTC
CDR3aa: CSATYRDRWETQYF

j_gene: TRBJ1-2
len: 14
abundance: few
d_gene: -
v_gene: TRBV7-2
CDR3nt: TGTGCCAGCAGCTTCCGACAGGCCTCCTATGGCTACACCTTC
CDR3aa: CASSFRQASYGYTF

j_gene: TRBJ2-7
len: 15
abundance: few
d_gene: TRBD2
v_gene: TRBV18
CDR3nt: TGTGCCAGCTCACGGACTAGCGGGAGGTTCTACGAGCAGTACTTC
CDR3aa: CASSRTSGRFYEQYF

j_gene: TRBJ1-1
len: 16
abundance: -
d_gene: TRBD1
v_gene: TRBV4-1
CDR3nt: TGCGCCAGCAGCCATTACAGGGGCTCTGGTCTCACTGAAGCTTTCTTT
CDR3aa: CASSHYRGSGLTEAFF

j_gene: TRBJ2-2
len: 15
abundance: many
d_gene: -
v_gene: TRBV24-1
CDR3nt: TGTGCCACCAGTGATACGGGCCTGAACACCGGGGAGCTGTTTTTT
CDR3aa: CATSDTGLNTGELFF

j_gene: TRBJ1-2
len: 11
abundance: few
d_gene: -
v_gene: TRBV6-5
CDR3nt: TGTGCCAGCAGTAAGTCAGGCGGCTACACCTTC
CDR3aa: CASSKSGGYTF

j_gene: TRBJ2-2
len: 16
abundance: few
d_gene: -
v_gene: TRBV5-1
CDR3nt: TGCGCCAGCAGCCGCTCCGGGGCTACCCGGTTGGGGGAGCTGTTTTTT
CDR3aa: CASSRSGATRLGELFF

j_gene: TRBJ1-1
len: 14
abundance: many
d_gene: -
v_gene: TRBV5-1
CDR3nt: TGCGCCAGCAAGGAAGGCAGCCTGAACACTGAAGCTTTCTTT
CDR3aa: CASKEGSLNTEAFF

j_gene: TRBJ2-7
len: 12
abundance: few
d_gene: TRBD2
v_gene: TRBV18
CDR3nt: TGTGCCAGCTCCGAGACTAGCGGGGGGTCCCACTTC
CDR3aa: CASSETSGGSHF

j_gene: TRBJ2-2
len: 13
abundance: few
d_gene: TRBD1
v_gene: TRBV3-1
CDR3nt: TGTGCCAGCTATCAGGGGGACACCGGGGAGCTGTTTTTT
CDR3aa: CASYQGDTGELFF

j_gene: TRBJ2-5
len: 14
abundance: -
d_gene: -
v_gene: TRBV11-1
CDR3nt: TGTGCCAGCAGCTTAGGTGTAGCGGAGGAGACCCAGTACTTC
CDR3aa: CASSLGVAEETQYF

j_gene: TRBJ1-5
len: 13
abundance: few
d_gene: -
v_gene: TRBV15
CDR3nt: TGTGCCACCAGCAGTACGGGGGATCAGCCCCAGCATTTT
CDR3aa: CATSSTGDQPQHF

j_gene: TRBJ2-5
len: 12
abundance: few
d_gene: TRBD2
v_gene: TRBV6-5
CDR3nt: TGTGCCAGCACGGGGGGGCGCGAGACCCAGTACTTC
CDR3aa: CASTGGRETQYF

j_gene: TRBJ2-3
len: 14
abundance: many
d_gene: TRBD2
v_gene: TRBV3-1
CDR3nt: TGTGCCAGCAGCCCTGATAGCGGGAGCACGCCTCAGTATTTT
CDR3aa: CASSPDSGSTPQYF